The present TCR beta chain was sequenced within a study of CD8 T cells in ankylosing spondylitis (dated by TCRdb to about 2017). Background for the entire study: To find TCR variants linked to disease, the study profiled T cell receptor beta repertoires in ankylosing spondylitis patients and healthy donors. Peripheral blood was sampled, and synovial fluid was also collected from ankylosing spondylitis patients. The full study cohort was made up of 25 to 30 ankylosing spondylitis patients and more than 90 healthy donors.

Results and caveats for the whole study, not just this receptor: The disease-linked clones were reported to be significantly enriched in matched synovial fluid samples from ankylosing spondylitis patients. Some motif variants had previously been reported in the synovial fluid and blood of reactive arthritis patients, which suggests shared mechanisms of disease initiation. A TCR beta motif of several highly homologous amino acid variants appeared characteristic of blood from ankylosing spondylitis patients. The disease-linked clones had a CD8+ phenotype and were found at relatively low frequencies in peripheral blood.

This clonotype was found many times. Its antigen remains unidentified. There are no base qualities to consult, and no much larger clone falls within one base. Its CDR3 holds 14 amino acids, cysteine through phenylalanine. Only the CDR3 portion is preserved as DNA: 42 bases, with reading frame beginning at the first base. Compared with germline, V lacks 5 bases and J lacks 2 bases; bases without a gene match: 6. Sequencing was carried out with an Illumina HiSeq 2500. TCR beta libraries were prepared by quantitative 5'-RACE with molecular barcodes. For the original study's pipeline: Disease-linked TCR variants were identified with a new computational method built on a probabilistic model of VDJ rearrangement. Using fastp at Q25 and MiXCR, TCRdb reprocessed the public reads and kept productive beta chains. Every CDR3 protein is listed once, alongside the most common genes and DNA of its rows. TCRdb's processing, not the authors' own work, is the source of the V and J calls. Counted in this sample were some 120,000 distinct CDR3 sequences; roughly 6.6% of them appeared once. The biggest ten clones account for 12% of the sample.

The clonotype originates from a male donor with ankylosing spondylitis or in good health (not recorded which). The sample was blood, either unsorted or a sorted T cell fraction (not recorded which). The chain links TRBV12-3 or TRBV12-4 with TRBJ2-7, with TRBD1 matching 7 junction bases. In nucleotides, the sequence is TGTGCCAGCAGTATCAACAGGGGACCCTACGAGCAGTACTTC. Its translation reads: CASSINRGPYEQYF.